One and the same sample provided the 19 T cell receptor beta chains below, sequenced in a study of blood T cells in healthy people across ages. Using a J-beta primer mix together with a sample-barcoded 5' primer, a second PCR was run for roughly 7 to 11 cycles. TCRdb independently ran MiXCR on the 5' RACE reads; one entry per CDR3 protein. Counted here are over 450,000 distinct CDR3 sequences, about 24% occurring once; the ten biggest clones make up just over 8.5%. This same sample was also taken into another study, of T cells of mothers and their children.

The sample was blood. The receptors here all came from a boy aged 5-17 years in good health.

This clonotype was picked up a small number of times. The junction departs from germline at one end; a sequencing error may be responsible. The CDR3, as DNA: TGTGCCAGCAGTTACGCCTATGAGACTCAGTACTTC. It translates to CASSYAYETQYF. This chain links TRBV6-2 or TRBV6-3 with TRBJ2-5, with no clear D. Germline V gives CDR1 MNHEY, CDR2 SVGEGT. This CDR3 has 12 residues.

This clonotype has a handful of counts. The rearrangement uses TRBV4-3 and TRBJ2-1, with a possible D match to TRBD1 (6 bases). Between the trimmed V and J ends, which lost 4 bases and 7 bases, there was a span of 20 bases. Germline CDR1 LGHNA, CDR2 YSLEER. This CDR3 comprises 16 residues. The CDR3 coding sequence is TGCGCCAGCAGCCGCTCGACAGGCCTGAGGGGGAATGAGCAGTTCTTC. This gives the protein CASSRSTGLRGNEQFF.

The CDR3 DNA reads as TGTGCCAGCAGCCCCAGGACCCAGGGCTACGAGCAGTACTTC. It specifies CASSPRTQGYEQYF. The chain uses TRBV25-1 and TRBJ2-5, with a tentative D call TRBD1 (5 bases). The J call may be incorrect, as the DNA end agrees better with TRBJ2-7. Per the germline V gene, CDR1 is MGHDK and CDR2 is SYGVNS. The CDR3 contains 14 residues.

The chain joins TRBV5-4 to TRBJ2-7; weak D call: TRBD2 (5 bases). V shed 0 bases and J shed 6 bases, with 10 bases lying between them. The germline V gene encodes CDR1 SGHNT and CDR2 YYREEE (reference sequence). The CDR3 length is 13 residues. CDR3 bases: TGTGCCAGCAGCTTGGAACTGGGAGCCGAGCAGTACTTC. Translating it yields CASSLELGAEQYF.

This clonotype has just a few counts. The chain has TRBV12-3 or TRBV12-4 and TRBJ1-6; D may be TRBD1 (5 bases). The CDR3 covers 11 residues. Trimming left V 10 bases short and J 10 bases short, with 11 bases between. This chain's CDR3 is CATGYRSPLHF. For the CDR3, the DNA is TGTGCCACGGGGTACAGGTCACCCCTCCACTTT.

This chain uses TRBV6-5 with TRBJ2-7, with D maybe TRBD2 (5 bases). The germline V and J ends were trimmed by 2 bases and 5 bases, with 16 bases remaining between them. Germline loops: CDR1 MNHEY, CDR2 SVGAGI. The CDR3 runs to 15 residues. This CDR3 is CASSYVPFVGDEQYF. The CDR3 region has the DNA TGTGCCAGCAGTTACGTTCCTTTTGTGGGAGACGAGCAGTACTTC.

Only a few counts were recorded for this clonotype. DNA of the CDR3: TGTGCCAGCAGCCAAACACAGGGGGACGGCTATGGCTACACCTTC. This codes for CASSQTQGDGYGYTF. This chain links TRBV7-9 with TRBJ1-2, with 8 bases matching TRBD1. The germline gives CDR1 SEHNR, CDR2 FQNEAQ (reference sequence). V lost 5 bases, J lost 4 bases, and 9 bases stayed unmatched. The length of the CDR3 is 15 residues.

The chain links TRBV20-1 to TRBJ2-1, with 9 bases aligning to TRBD2. CDR1 is DFQATT, CDR2 SNEGSKA, per germline (reference sequence). The trim removed 5 bases at V and 1 base at J, leaving 6 bases unmatched. The CDR3 length is 15 residues. The CDR3 here is CSAGHSGSSYNEQFF. The CDR3 coding sequence is TGCAGTGCTGGCCATAGCGGGAGTTCCTACAATGAGCAGTTCTTC.

CDR3 loop: CASSLAGTGQFF. The CDR3 DNA is TGTGCCAGCAGTTTGGCCGGGACAGGTCAGTTCTTC. The chain employs TRBV12-3 or TRBV12-4 and TRBJ2-1; the match to TRBD1 covers 8 bases. The CDR3 extends over 12 amino acids. J gave up 13 bases and V 3 bases, and 5 bases lay outside the gene matches.

This clonotype turned up a few times. The V call is TRBV5-6, the J call TRBJ1-5, with D perhaps matching TRBD1 (6 bases). The CDR3 loop spans 16 amino acids. Trimming stripped 3 bases from V and 3 bases from J, with 16 bases between. Per germline, CDR1 SGHDT and CDR2 YYEEEE. CDR3 amino acids: CASSSLGGPDNQPQHF. The CDR3 DNA reads TGTGCCAGCAGCTCCCTCGGGGGGCCAGACAATCAGCCCCAGCATTTT. The variable domain in full, completed from reference TRBV5-6 and TRBJ1-5, reads DAGVTQSPTHLIKTRGQQVTLRCSPKSGHDTVSWYQQALGQGPQFIFQYYEEEERQRGNFPDRFSGHQFPNYSSELNVNALLLGDSALYLCASSSLGGPDNQPQHFGDGTRLSIL.

The rearrangement uses TRBV7-2 and TRBJ2-1; D remains ambiguous. In germline, CDR1 is SGHTA, CDR2 FQGNSA. The CDR3 loop spans 15 amino acids. The V end was cut by 2 bases, the J end by 6 bases, with 14 bases between. The CDR3 here is CASSLTNRRSNEQFF. CDR3 in DNA: TGTGCCAGCAGCTTAACTAATAGGCGGAGCAATGAGCAGTTCTTC.

This clonotype was recorded a few times. This chain connects TRBV2 to TRBJ2-5, with 7 bases lining up with TRBD1. This CDR3 spans 14 amino acids. Germline values: CDR1 SNHLY, CDR2 FYNNEI. V dropped 4 bases and J dropped 4; count of bases not matched to a gene: 6. This chain's CDR3 is CASSAGTDRETQYF. The CDR3 DNA reads TGTGCCAGCAGTGCAGGGACAGACCGAGAGACCCAGTACTTC.

This clonotype occurred a few times. This chain connects TRBV28 to TRBJ2-3; D is unclear. Germline CDR1 and CDR2: MDHEN and SYDVKM. The CDR3 has 14 residues. V lost 1 base and J lost 3, with 8 bases in between. Here the CDR3 DNA reads TGTGCCAGCAGTTTATCGTCCCTTACAGATACGCAGTATTTT. Amino acids: CASSLSSLTDTQYF.

V usage is TRBV7-3 and J usage is TRBJ2-5, with D possibly being TRBD2 (5 bases). The assigned J gene may be wrong: the sequence end matches TRBJ2-7 better. Germline CDR1 reads SGHTA; CDR2 reads FQGTGA. The CDR3 is made up of 14 amino acids. CDR3 in DNA: TGTGCCAGCAGCCTGACGGGGATCTCCTACGAGCAGTACTTC. Protein: CASSLTGISYEQYF.

This clonotype was observed a handful of times. This chain connects TRBV7-9 to TRBJ2-7; 7 nucleotides line up with TRBD1. CDR3 size: 14 residues. Germline trimming cut 5 bases from V and 3 bases from J; bases unmatched to any gene: 7. From germline, CDR1 is SEHNR and CDR2 FQNEAQ (reference sequence). CDR3 coding DNA: TGTGCCAGCAGCCGCGGACAGGAAAGCTACGAGCAGTACTTC. It yields the protein CASSRGQESYEQYF.

Notes on this clonotype: This may come from a read error, since a much larger clone is one base off. This chain uses TRBV7-3 with TRBJ2-5, with 14 nucleotides matching TRBD2. J lost 4 bases, V lost 7 bases, and 5 bases had no gene match. This CDR3 spans 15 amino acids. Germline-derived CDR1 and CDR2 are SGHTA and FQGTGA. CDR3 sequence reads: CASNPGTSGRETQYF. The CDR3 nucleotides are TGTGCCAGCAACCCCGGGACTAGCGGGAGAGAGACCCAGTACTTC.

This clonotype was counted ten times or more. The chain employs TRBV6-2 or TRBV6-3 and TRBJ1-2, with 7 bases matching TRBD1. The CDR3 loop spans 13 amino acids. V gave up 4 bases and J gave up 2 bases; unmatched junction bases: 1. Germline V lookup: CDR1 MNHEY, CDR2 SVGEGT. The CDR3 reads CASSSDRNYGYTF. CDR3 sequence (DNA): TGTGCCAGCAGTTCGGACAGGAACTATGGCTACACCTTC.

This chain links TRBV6-6 with TRBJ1-2; 7 bases match TRBD1. Germline CDR1 and CDR2: MNHNY and SVGAGI (reference sequence). V lost 4 bases and J lost 7; bases outside the gene matches: 6. This CDR3 contains 13 residues. In DNA form, the CDR3 reads TGTGCCAGCAGTTCTGACAGGGAGGGTGGCTACACCTTC. Amino acid sequence: CASSSDREGGYTF.

On this clonotype: The junction departs from germline at one end; a sequencing error may be responsible. The CDR3 DNA reads TGTGCCAGCAGCATTACAGGGGGCATGAACTATGGCCACACCTTC. Translation gives CASSITGGMNYGHTF. The chain combines TRBV7-9 with TRBJ1-2; the match to TRBD1 covers 9 bases. The CDR3 is 15 residues long. CDR1 and CDR2 (germline): SEHNR, FQNEAQ (reference sequence).